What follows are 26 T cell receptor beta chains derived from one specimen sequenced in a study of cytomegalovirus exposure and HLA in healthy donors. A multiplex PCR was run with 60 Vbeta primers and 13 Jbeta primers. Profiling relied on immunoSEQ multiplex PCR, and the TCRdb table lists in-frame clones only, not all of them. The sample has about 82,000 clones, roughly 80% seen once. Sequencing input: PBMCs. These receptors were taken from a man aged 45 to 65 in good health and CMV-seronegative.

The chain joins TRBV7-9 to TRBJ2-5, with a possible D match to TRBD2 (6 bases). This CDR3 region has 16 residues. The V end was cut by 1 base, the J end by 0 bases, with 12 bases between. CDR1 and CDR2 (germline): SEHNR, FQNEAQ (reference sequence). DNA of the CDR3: TGTGCCAGCAGCTTAGGTGTCAGCGGGTACCAAGAGACCCAGTACTTC. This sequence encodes CASSLGVSGYQETQYF.

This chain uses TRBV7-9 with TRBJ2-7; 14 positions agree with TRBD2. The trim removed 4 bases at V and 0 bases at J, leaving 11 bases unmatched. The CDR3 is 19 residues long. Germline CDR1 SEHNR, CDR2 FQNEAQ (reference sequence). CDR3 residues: CASSSVPGLAGAYSYEQYF. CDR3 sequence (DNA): TGTGCCAGCAGCTCCGTTCCGGGACTAGCGGGGGCCTACTCCTACGAGCAGTACTTC.

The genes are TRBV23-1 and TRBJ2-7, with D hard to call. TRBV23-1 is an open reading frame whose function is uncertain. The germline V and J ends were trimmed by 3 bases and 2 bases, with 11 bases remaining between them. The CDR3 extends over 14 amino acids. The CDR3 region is CASSQISSAYEQYF. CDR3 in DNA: TGCGCCAGCAGTCAGATTTCATCGGCCTACGAGCAGTACTTC.

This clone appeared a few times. CDR3 DNA sequence: TGTGCCAGCTCACCGCCAGCGGGCCCAGATACGCAGTATTTT. This translates into CASSPPAGPDTQYF. The chain has TRBV18 and TRBJ2-3; the D gene is possibly TRBD2 (6 bases). Between the trimmed V and J ends, which lost 3 bases and 4 bases, there was a span of 11 bases. The CDR3 is 14 residues long. Per the germline V gene, CDR1 is KGHSH and CDR2 is LQKENI.

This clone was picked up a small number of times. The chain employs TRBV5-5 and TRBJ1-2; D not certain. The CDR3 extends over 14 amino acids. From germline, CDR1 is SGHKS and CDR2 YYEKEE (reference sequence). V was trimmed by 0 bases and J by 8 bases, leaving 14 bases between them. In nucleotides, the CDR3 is TGTGCCAGCAGCTTGGGACTTCCCCAGAGGGGCTACACCTTC. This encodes CASSLGLPQRGYTF.

The CDR3 coding sequence is TGTGCCAGCAGTTCCGATCCAGGGGTACGGGCTAACTATGGCTACACCTTC. Translated, it gives CASSSDPGVRANYGYTF. The rearrangement joins TRBV28 to TRBJ1-2; a possible D gene is TRBD1 (6 bases). This CDR3 contains 17 residues. V was cut by 4 bases and J by 0 bases, with 18 bases left in between. Germline CDR1 reads MDHEN; CDR2 reads SYDVKM.

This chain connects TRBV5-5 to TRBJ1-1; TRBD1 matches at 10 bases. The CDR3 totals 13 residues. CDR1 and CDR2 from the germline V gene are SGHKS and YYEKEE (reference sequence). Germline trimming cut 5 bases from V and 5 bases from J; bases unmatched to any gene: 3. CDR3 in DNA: TGTGCCAGCAGGGGACAGGGGAATACTGAAGCTTTCTTT. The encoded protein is CASRGQGNTEAFF.

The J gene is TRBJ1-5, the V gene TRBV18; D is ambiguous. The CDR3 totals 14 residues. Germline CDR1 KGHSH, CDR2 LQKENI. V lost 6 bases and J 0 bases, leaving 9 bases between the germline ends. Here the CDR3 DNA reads TGTGCCAGCTCCCCAACTCGTAGCAATCAGCCCCAGCATTTT. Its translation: CASSPTRSNQPQHF.

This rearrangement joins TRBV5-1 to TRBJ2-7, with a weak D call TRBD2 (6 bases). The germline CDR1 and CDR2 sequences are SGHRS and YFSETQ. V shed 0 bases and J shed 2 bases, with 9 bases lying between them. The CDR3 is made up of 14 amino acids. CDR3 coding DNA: TGCGCCAGCAGCTTGGTTGGAGGGACCTACGAGCAGTACTTC. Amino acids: CASSLVGGTYEQYF.

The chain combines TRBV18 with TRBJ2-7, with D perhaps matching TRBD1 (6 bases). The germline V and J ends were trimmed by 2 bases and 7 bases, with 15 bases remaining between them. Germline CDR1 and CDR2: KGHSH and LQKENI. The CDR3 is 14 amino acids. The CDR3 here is CASSPTQGNDEQYF. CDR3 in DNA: TGTGCCAGCTCACCAACACAGGGAAATGATGAGCAGTACTTC.

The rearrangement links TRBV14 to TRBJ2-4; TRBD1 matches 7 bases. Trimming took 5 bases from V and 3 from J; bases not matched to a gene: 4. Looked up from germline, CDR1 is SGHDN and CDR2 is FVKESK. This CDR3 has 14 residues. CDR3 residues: CASSSGTDKNIQYF. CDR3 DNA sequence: TGTGCCAGCAGCTCCGGGACAGACAAAAACATTCAGTACTTC.

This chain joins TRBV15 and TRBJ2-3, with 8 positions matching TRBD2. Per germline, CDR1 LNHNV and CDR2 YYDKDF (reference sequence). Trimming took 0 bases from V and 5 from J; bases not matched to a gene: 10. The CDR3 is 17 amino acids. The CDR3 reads CATSREWSGGRRDTQYF. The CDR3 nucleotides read TGTGCCACCAGCAGAGAATGGAGCGGGGGCAGACGAGATACGCAGTATTTT.

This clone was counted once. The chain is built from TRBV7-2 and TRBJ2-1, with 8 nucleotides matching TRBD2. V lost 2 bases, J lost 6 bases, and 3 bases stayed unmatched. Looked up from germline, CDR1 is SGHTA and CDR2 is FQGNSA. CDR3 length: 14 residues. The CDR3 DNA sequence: TGTGCCAGCAGCTTAATCGGGGGGGTCAATGAGCAGTTCTTC. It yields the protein CASSLIGGVNEQFF.

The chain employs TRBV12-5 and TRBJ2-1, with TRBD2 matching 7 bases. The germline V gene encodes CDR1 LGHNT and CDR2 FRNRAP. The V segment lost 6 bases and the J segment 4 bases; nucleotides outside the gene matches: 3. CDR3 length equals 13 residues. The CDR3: CASGGGFYNEQFF. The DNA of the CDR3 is TGTGCTAGTGGGGGGGGGTTTTACAATGAGCAGTTCTTC.

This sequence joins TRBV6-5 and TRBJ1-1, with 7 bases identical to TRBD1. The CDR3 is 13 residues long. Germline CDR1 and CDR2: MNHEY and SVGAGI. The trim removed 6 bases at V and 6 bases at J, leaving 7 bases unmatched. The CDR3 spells CASRDREWAEAFF. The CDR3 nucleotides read TGTGCCAGCAGAGACAGGGAATGGGCTGAAGCTTTCTTT.

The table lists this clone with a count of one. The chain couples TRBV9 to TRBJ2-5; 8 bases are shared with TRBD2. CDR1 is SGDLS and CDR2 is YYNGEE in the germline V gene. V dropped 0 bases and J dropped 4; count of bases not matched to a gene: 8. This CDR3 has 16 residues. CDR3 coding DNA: TGTGCCAGCAGCGTAGCTTTCAGCGGGGGAGGAGAGACCCAGTACTTC. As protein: CASSVAFSGGGETQYF.

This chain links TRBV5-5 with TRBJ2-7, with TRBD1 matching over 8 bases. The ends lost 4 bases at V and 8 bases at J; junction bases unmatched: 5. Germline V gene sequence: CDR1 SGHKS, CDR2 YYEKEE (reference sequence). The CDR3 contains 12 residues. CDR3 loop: CASSPTGEKQYF. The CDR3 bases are TGTGCCAGCAGCCCGACAGGGGAAAAGCAGTACTTC.

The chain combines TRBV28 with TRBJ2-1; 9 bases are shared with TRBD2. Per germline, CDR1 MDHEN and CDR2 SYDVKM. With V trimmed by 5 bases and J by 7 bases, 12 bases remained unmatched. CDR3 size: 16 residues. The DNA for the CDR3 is TGTGCCAGCAGTCCCCTCGGGGCGGGGGGGCTGAATGAGCAGTTCTTC. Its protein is CASSPLGAGGLNEQFF.

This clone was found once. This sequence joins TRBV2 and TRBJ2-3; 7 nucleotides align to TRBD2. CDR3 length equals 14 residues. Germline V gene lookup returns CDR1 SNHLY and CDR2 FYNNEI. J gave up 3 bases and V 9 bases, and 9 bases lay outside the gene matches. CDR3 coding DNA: TGTGCCAGTGAGACACGGGGAGGGACAGATACGCAGTATTTT. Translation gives CASETRGGTDTQYF. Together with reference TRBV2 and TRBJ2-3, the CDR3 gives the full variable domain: EPEVTQTPSHQVTQMGQEVILRCVPISNHLYFYWYRQILGQKVEFLVSFYNNEISEKSEIFDDQFSVERPDGSNFTLKIRSTKLEDSAMYFCASETRGGTDTQYFGPGTRLTVL.

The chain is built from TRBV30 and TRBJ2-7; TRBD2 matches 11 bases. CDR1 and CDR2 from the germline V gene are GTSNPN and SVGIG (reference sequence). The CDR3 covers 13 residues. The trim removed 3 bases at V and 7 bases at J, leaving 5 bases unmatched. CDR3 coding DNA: TGTGCCTGGAGGACTAGCGGGGCTGGAGAGCAGTACTTC. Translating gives CAWRTSGAGEQYF.

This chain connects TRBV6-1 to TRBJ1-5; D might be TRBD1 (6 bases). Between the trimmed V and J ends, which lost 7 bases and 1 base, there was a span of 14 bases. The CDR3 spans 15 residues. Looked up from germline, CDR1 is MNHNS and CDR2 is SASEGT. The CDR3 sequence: CASKPQGMSNQPQHF. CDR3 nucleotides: TGTGCCAGCAAGCCACAGGGTATGAGCAATCAGCCCCAGCATTTT.

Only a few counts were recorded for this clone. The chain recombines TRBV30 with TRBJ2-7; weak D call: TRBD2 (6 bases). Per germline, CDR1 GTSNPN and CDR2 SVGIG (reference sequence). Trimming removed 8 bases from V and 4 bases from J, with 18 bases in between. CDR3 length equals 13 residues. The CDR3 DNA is TGTGCCCGAAAAGATAGCGGCCGGTACGAGCAGTACTTC. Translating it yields CARKDSGRYEQYF.

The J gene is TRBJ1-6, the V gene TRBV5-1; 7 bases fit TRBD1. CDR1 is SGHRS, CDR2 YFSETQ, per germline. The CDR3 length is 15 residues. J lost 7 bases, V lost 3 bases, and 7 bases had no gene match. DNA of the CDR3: TGCGCCAGCAGCTCAACCGGGACAGTAAATTCACCCCTCCACTTT. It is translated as CASSSTGTVNSPLHF.

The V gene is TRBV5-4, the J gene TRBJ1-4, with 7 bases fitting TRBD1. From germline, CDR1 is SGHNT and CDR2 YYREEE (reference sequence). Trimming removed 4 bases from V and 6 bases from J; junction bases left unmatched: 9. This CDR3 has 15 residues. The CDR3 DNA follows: TGTGCCAGCAGCACTAAGGGGGCGTTTGATGAAAAACTGTTTTTT. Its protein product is CASSTKGAFDEKLFF. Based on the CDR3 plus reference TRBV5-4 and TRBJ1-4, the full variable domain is ETGVTQSPTHLIKTRGQQVTLRCSSQSGHNTVSWYQQALGQGPQFIFQYYREEENGRGNFPPRFSGLQFPNYSSELNVNALELDDSALYLCASSTKGAFDEKLFFGSGTQLSVL.

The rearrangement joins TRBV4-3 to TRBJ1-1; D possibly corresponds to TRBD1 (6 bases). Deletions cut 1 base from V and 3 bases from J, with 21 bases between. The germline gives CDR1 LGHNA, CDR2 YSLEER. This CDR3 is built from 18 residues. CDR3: CASSQGKIEQGGYTEAFF. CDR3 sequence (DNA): TGCGCCAGCAGCCAAGGGAAGATCGAACAGGGCGGGTACACTGAAGCTTTCTTT.

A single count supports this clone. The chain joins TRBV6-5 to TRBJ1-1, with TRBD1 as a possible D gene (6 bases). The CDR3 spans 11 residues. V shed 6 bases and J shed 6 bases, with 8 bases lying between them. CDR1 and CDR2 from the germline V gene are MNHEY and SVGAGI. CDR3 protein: CASSQGSEAFF. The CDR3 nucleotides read TGTGCCAGCAGCCAGGGGTCTGAAGCTTTCTTT.